Below, 8 T cell receptor beta chains from the same sample are listed, as sequenced in a study of Graves' ophthalmopathy and Graves' hyperthyroidism. RNA served as the template for amplifying TCR beta CDR3 regions. Following a first-round RT-PCR that used HTBI primers, a second-round multiplex PCR was carried out. TCRdb analysed the multiplex PCR reads with MiXCR anew, one entry per CDR3 protein. Found here are 150,000 to 200,000 distinct CDR3 sequences, over 35% of them singletons; the top ten hold approximately 5.5%. The sequencing input was peripheral blood. These receptors came from a middle-aged woman with Graves' ophthalmopathy.

In this sample, this clonotype turned up many times. Likely a read error: the CDR3 ends without its conserved phenylalanine or tryptophan. J is TRBJ1-1 and V is TRBV27; 7 bases map to TRBD1. The CDR3 totals 15 residues. Per the germline V gene, CDR1 is MNHEY and CDR2 is SMNVEV (reference sequence). Losses at the gene ends were 5 bases for V and 1 base for J; bases not matched to a gene: 7. This CDR3 is CASSLDRTGNTEAFL. CDR3 nucleotides: TGTGCCAGCAGTCTCGACCGGACAGGGAACACTGAAGCTTTCCTT.

This clonotype was recorded only once. The chain uses TRBV12-3 or TRBV12-4 and TRBJ2-5, with D perhaps TRBD2 (5 bases). The CDR3 has 15 residues. V shed 5 bases and J shed 4 bases, with 17 bases lying between them. CDR3 protein: CASSDYTGVGETQYF. CDR3 coding DNA: TGTGCCAGCAGTGACTACACTGGGGTCGGAGAGACCCAGTACTTC.

This clonotype was counted ten times or more. The chain links TRBV5-1 to TRBJ1-6; TRBD1 is a possible D gene (6 bases). Germline V lookup: CDR1 SGHRS, CDR2 YFSETQ. This CDR3 is built from 13 residues. V shed 6 bases and J shed 9 bases, with 13 bases lying between them. Written as DNA, the CDR3 is TGCGCCAGCAATCACTACAGGGTTTCACCCCTCCACTTT. Residues: CASNHYRVSPLHF.

The V call is TRBV28, the J call TRBJ1-2, with D maybe TRBD1 (6 bases). CDR1 and CDR2 (germline): MDHEN, SYDVKM. The CDR3 has 17 amino acids. V was pared by 1 base and J by 1 base, with 16 bases between. The DNA for the CDR3 is TGTGCCAGCAGTTTATTCCAGACAGGCTTGGATAACTATGGCTACACCTTC. This encodes CASSLFQTGLDNYGYTF.

The V call is TRBV6-1, the J call TRBJ2-7, with 8 bases lining up with TRBD1. The CDR3 sequence is 16 residues long. J gave up 2 bases and V 0 bases, and 6 bases lay outside the gene matches. Germline V CDR1 and CDR2: MNHNS, SASEGT. This CDR3 reads CASSEASDRGPYEQYF. Here the CDR3 DNA reads TGTGCCAGCAGTGAAGCCTCAGACAGGGGTCCCTACGAGCAGTACTTC.

This clonotype was counted at least ten times. The V and J genes are TRBV6-2 or TRBV6-3 and TRBJ1-1, with 9 bases identical to TRBD1. V was clipped by 5 bases and J by 3 bases; unmatched bases: 7. The CDR3 is 15 residues long. Per the germline V gene, CDR1 is MNHEY and CDR2 is SVGEGT. The CDR3 sequence is CASSTGGAGDTEAFF. CDR3 nucleotide sequence: TGTGCCAGCAGTACAGGGGGCGCAGGGGACACTGAAGCTTTCTTT.

The DNA for the CDR3 is TGTGCCAGCAGTTTCGCTAGTGGGAGCTACGAGCAGTACTTC. It specifies CASSFASGSYEQYF. The chain joins TRBV27 to TRBJ2-7, with D possibly TRBD2 on 5 matching bases. Trimming stripped 3 bases from V and 3 bases from J, with 12 bases between. Looked up from germline, CDR1 is MNHEY and CDR2 is SMNVEV (reference sequence). The CDR3 spans 14 residues.

This clonotype was detected ten times or more. The chain recombines TRBV12-3 or TRBV12-4 with TRBJ1-5; D might be TRBD1 (5 bases). Trimming pared 5 bases from V and 8 bases from J, leaving 13 bases between. This CDR3 region has 13 residues. The CDR3: CASSIRGVEPQHF. The CDR3 coding sequence is TGTGCCAGCAGTATACGGGGCGTGGAGCCCCAGCATTTT.